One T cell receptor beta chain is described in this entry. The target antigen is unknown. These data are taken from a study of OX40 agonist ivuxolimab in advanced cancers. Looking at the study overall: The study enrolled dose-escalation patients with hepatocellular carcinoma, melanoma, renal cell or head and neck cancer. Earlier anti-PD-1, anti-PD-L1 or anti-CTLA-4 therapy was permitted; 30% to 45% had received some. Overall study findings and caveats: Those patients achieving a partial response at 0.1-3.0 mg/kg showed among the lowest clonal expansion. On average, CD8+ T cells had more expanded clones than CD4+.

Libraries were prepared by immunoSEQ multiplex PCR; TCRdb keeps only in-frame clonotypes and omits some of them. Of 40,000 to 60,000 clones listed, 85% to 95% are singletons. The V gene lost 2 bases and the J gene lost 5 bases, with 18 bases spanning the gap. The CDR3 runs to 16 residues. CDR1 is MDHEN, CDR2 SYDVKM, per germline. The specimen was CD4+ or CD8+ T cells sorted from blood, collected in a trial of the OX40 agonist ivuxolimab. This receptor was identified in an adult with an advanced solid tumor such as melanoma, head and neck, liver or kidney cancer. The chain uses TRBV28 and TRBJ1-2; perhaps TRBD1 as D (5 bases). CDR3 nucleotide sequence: TGTGCCAGCAGTTTACTGACGGCCGCCGGGGGGTATGGCTACACCTTC. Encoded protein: CASSLLTAAGGYGYTF.